The 17 T cell receptor beta chains presented below share a single source sample, sequenced in a study of cytomegalovirus exposure and HLA in healthy donors. Amplification used 60 Vbeta primers and 13 Jbeta primers. Sequencing used immunoSEQ multiplex PCR; TCRdb keeps in-frame clones, though not all of them. The sample includes tens of thousands of clones. Sequencing used PBMCs. Every receptor here comes from a woman aged 40 to 50 in good health and CMV-seropositive.

This chain joins TRBV28 and TRBJ2-2; 10 nucleotides line up with TRBD2. The V and J ends lost 6 bases and 4 bases, in that order; junction bases with no gene match: 8. Germline values: CDR1 MDHEN, CDR2 SYDVKM. The CDR3 totals 16 residues. CDR3 region: CASRLLAGEITGELFF. CDR3 DNA: TGTGCCAGCAGGCTCCTAGCGGGAGAGATCACCGGGGAGCTGTTTTTT.

The V gene is TRBV10-3, the J gene TRBJ2-5; 11 bases are a match to TRBD1. J lost 4 bases, V lost 7 bases, and 5 bases had no gene match. Germline V CDR1 and CDR2: ENHRY, SYGVKD. CDR3 size: 14 residues. CDR3 amino acids: CAIKPGTGGETQYF. For the CDR3, the DNA is TGTGCCATCAAACCGGGGACAGGGGGAGAGACCCAGTACTTC.

V usage is TRBV19 and J usage is TRBJ2-1, with 9 bases that match TRBD2. The CDR3 sequence is 15 residues long. J was trimmed by 5 bases and V by 3 bases; bases with no gene match: 5. Germline CDR1 is LNHDA and CDR2 is SQIVND (reference sequence). The CDR3 here is CASSIRSSGNNEQFF. Written as DNA, the CDR3 is TGTGCCAGTAGTATTAGGTCTAGCGGGAACAATGAGCAGTTCTTC.

V usage is TRBV14 and J usage is TRBJ2-7; TRBD1 aligns across 7 bases. V shed 4 bases and J 6 bases; nucleotides not matched to a gene: 9. The germline V gene encodes CDR1 SGHDN and CDR2 FVKESK. The CDR3 contains 14 residues. CDR3 nucleotide sequence: TGTGCCAGCAGCCCCTCCAAGGGGGCGCGCGAGCAGTACTTC. Its protein product is CASSPSKGAREQYF.

The CDR3 bases are TGTGCCTGGAGTGGAGACAGCGCCTACGAGCAGTACTTC. Protein: CAWSGDSAYEQYF. The chain joins TRBV30 to TRBJ2-7, with D tentatively TRBD1 (5 bases). This CDR3 spans 13 amino acids. Per germline, CDR1 GTSNPN and CDR2 SVGIG (reference sequence). V was clipped by 1 base and J by 2 bases, with 9 bases between them.

The rearrangement links TRBV7-9 to TRBJ2-1; TRBD2 agrees at 7 bases. V lost 3 bases and J lost 2; bases outside the gene matches: 4. The CDR3 covers 15 residues. CDR1 is SEHNR, CDR2 FQNEAQ, per germline (reference sequence). The CDR3 DNA reads as TGTGCCAGCAGCTTGGCTAGCGGACCCTACAATGAGCAGTTCTTC. It codes for CASSLASGPYNEQFF. The complete variable domain, with remaining parts taken from reference TRBV7-9 and TRBJ2-1, reads DTGVSQNPRHKITKRGQNVTFRCDPISEHNRLYWYRQTLGQGPEFLTYFQNEAQLEKSRLLSDRFSAERPKGSFSTLEIQRTEQGDSAMYLCASSLASGPYNEQFFGPGTRLTVL.

The rearrangement links TRBV18 to TRBJ2-7; D unclear. CDR1 and CDR2 (germline): KGHSH, LQKENI. The CDR3 consists of 14 residues. V was pared by 2 bases and J by 2 bases, with 10 bases between. The CDR3 region has the DNA TGTGCCAGCTCACCAGAAAGCCTCGCCTACGAGCAGTACTTC. This sequence encodes CASSPESLAYEQYF.

The CDR3 region is CASSIRREVETQYF. CDR3 in DNA: TGTGCCAGTAGTATACGGCGGGAGGTAGAGACCCAGTACTTC. The chain recombines TRBV19 with TRBJ2-5; TRBD2 matches at 8 bases. Germline V gives CDR1 LNHDA, CDR2 SQIVND (reference sequence). The J segment lost 4 bases and the V segment lost 2 bases, leaving 3 bases of the junction unmatched. The CDR3 loop spans 14 amino acids.

V is TRBV2 and J is TRBJ2-5; 12 bases are a match to TRBD2. Germline assignment: CDR1 SNHLY and CDR2 FYNNEI. The CDR3 is 17 residues long. The J segment lost 4 bases and the V segment lost 2 bases, leaving 8 bases of the junction unmatched. The CDR3 protein is CASSEPRLAGDGETQYF. DNA for the CDR3: TGTGCCAGCAGTGAACCCCGACTAGCGGGAGATGGAGAGACCCAGTACTTC.

As to this clone: The junction and the germline gene differ at one end; a read error may be behind it. J is TRBJ2-3 and V is TRBV6-1; a weak D match, TRBD1 (6 bases). The germline V gene encodes CDR1 MNHNS and CDR2 SASEGT. This CDR3 has 15 residues. The CDR3 loop reads CASSGNPGVADMQYF. CDR3 DNA sequence: TGTGCCAGCAGTGGAAACCCAGGGGTTGCAGATATGCAGTATTTT.

The chain carries TRBV28 and TRBJ2-7, with TRBD2 matching 7 bases. Losses at the gene ends were 4 bases for V and 6 bases for J; bases not matched to a gene: 9. This CDR3 is 14 amino acids long. Germline V gene data show CDR1 as MDHEN and CDR2 as SYDVKM. The CDR3 DNA sequence: TGTGCCAGCAGTTCACTAGATCGGGGGGTCGAGCAGTACTTC. This sequence encodes CASSSLDRGVEQYF. The complete variable domain, with remaining parts taken from reference TRBV28 and TRBJ2-7, reads DVKVTQSSRYLVKRTGEKVFLECVQDMDHENMFWYRQDPGLGLRLIYFSYDVKMKEKGDIPEGYSVSREKKERFSLILESASTNQTSMYLCASSSLDRGVEQYFGPGTRLTVT.

The rearrangement uses TRBV4-1 and TRBJ2-1; 10 positions agree with TRBD1. V lost 2 bases and J lost 4; bases outside the gene matches: 5. The CDR3 spans 16 residues. The V gene's germline CDR1 is MGHRA and CDR2 YSYEKL. The CDR3 DNA follows: TGCGCCAGCAGCCAAACCGGGACAGGGGCGTACAATGAGCAGTTCTTC. It encodes CASSQTGTGAYNEQFF.

The chain is built from TRBV7-2 and TRBJ2-2; D might be TRBD1 (6 bases). The CDR3 has 14 amino acids. Germline V gene data show CDR1 as SGHTA and CDR2 as FQGNSA. The V end lost 5 bases, the J end lost 0 bases, and 7 bases lay between the germline ends. CDR3 nucleotides: TGTGCCAGCAGCACAGGGTCGAACACCGGGGAGCTGTTTTTT. Amino acid sequence: CASSTGSNTGELFF.

This chain links TRBV30 with TRBJ1-4, with TRBD1 matching over 9 bases. Germline CDR1 is GTSNPN and CDR2 is SVGIG (reference sequence). V dropped 0 bases and J dropped 3; count of bases not matched to a gene: 14. The CDR3 spans 19 residues. The CDR3 loop reads CAWSVGTGLLFKANEKLFF. The CDR3 nucleotides are TGTGCCTGGAGTGTAGGGACAGGGTTATTGTTCAAAGCTAATGAAAAACTGTTTTTT.

The chain uses TRBV7-2 and TRBJ2-3; 14 bases match TRBD2. The ends lost 5 bases at V and 7 bases at J; junction bases unmatched: 5. The CDR3 length is 15 residues. Per germline, CDR1 SGHTA and CDR2 FQGNSA. CDR3 in amino acids: CASSNGTSGSYTQYF. The CDR3 region has the DNA TGTGCCAGCAGCAACGGGACTAGCGGGAGTTATACGCAGTATTTT.

The chain links TRBV9 to TRBJ2-4; D possibly corresponds to TRBD2 (7 bases). CDR1 is SGDLS and CDR2 is YYNGEE in the germline V gene. The CDR3 runs to 15 residues. V lost 3 bases to trimming and J lost 7 bases, with 17 bases between them. The CDR3, as DNA: TGTGCCAGCAGCGCTTCCGCGGGGGCACTGAACATTCAGTACTTC. Protein: CASSASAGALNIQYF.

The chain uses TRBV7-9 and TRBJ1-1; D not certain. CDR3 length: 19 amino acids. CDR1 SEHNR and CDR2 FQNEAQ come from the germline V gene (reference sequence). Deletions cut 2 bases from V and 1 base from J, with 23 bases between. The CDR3: CASSLYYGTRPVQNTEAFF. The CDR3 DNA sequence: TGTGCCAGCAGCTTATATTATGGTACTAGACCGGTACAGAACACTGAAGCTTTCTTT.